The clone carrying this T cell receptor beta chain was detected only a few times. This sample is drawn from a study of blood T cell repertoires in COVID-19. Germline CDR1 reads MNHEY; CDR2 reads SVGEGT. Trimming removed 5 bases at V and 2 bases at J, with 10 bases between. This CDR3 has 14 residues. TCRdb's copy holds only in-frame clones and misses some; the assay was immunoSEQ multiplex PCR. This sample yields tens of thousands of clones, of which 80% to 90% are seen a single time; roughly 25% belongs to the top ten. The source of this sequence is a man aged 60-69 years with acute or convalescent COVID-19. V gene TRBV6-2 or TRBV6-3 combines with J gene TRBJ1-5; no firm D call. The sequenced sample consisted of peripheral blood. Here the CDR3 reads CASSETGGNQPQHF. The CDR3 region has the DNA TGTGCCAGCAGTGAGACCGGGGGCAATCAGCCCCAGCATTTT.